This T cell receptor (beta chain) was captured in a study of blood T cell repertoires in COVID-19. Study at large: Acute-phase and convalescent COVID-19 samples originated in the United States, Italy and Spain. Sample material is recorded as cDNA or gDNA derived from T cells, B-cell-depleted T cells, or PBMCs.

The germline V and J ends were trimmed by 10 bases and 4 bases, with 16 bases remaining between them. Per germline, CDR1 MGHDK and CDR2 SYGVNS. CDR3 size: 14 residues. Under the authors' procedure: Reference gene primer amplification in the assay estimated nucleated cell counts. The method was immunoSEQ multiplex PCR; TCRdb's version includes in-frame clones alone and lacks a portion of them. V, J and clone size are those of that table, while D and trimming were read from the DNA. Here the sample spans hundreds of thousands of clones, about 87% being singletons. Each recovered donor of Cohort 3 presented with two negative PCRs, clearance, or symptom resolution.

The sequenced sample consisted of PBMCs or T cells enriched from blood (not recorded which). The clonotype was recovered from a woman aged 45-60 years who had recovered from COVID-19. The rearrangement links TRBV25-1 to TRBJ2-2; possibly TRBD2 for D (6 bases). CDR3 in amino acids: CATPGPGGTGELFF. Here the CDR3 DNA reads TGTGCCACGCCGGGTCCCGGGGGCACCGGGGAGCTGTTTTTT.